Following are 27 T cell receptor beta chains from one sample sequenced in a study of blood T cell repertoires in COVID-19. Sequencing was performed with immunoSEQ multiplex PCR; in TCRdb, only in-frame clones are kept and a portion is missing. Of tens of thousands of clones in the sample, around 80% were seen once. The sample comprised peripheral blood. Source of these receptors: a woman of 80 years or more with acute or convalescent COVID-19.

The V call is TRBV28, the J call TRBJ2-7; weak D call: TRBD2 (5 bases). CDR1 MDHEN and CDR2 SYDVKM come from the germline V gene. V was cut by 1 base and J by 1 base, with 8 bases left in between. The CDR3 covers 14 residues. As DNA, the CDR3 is TGTGCCAGCAGTTTATTTGGCGGGTCCTACGAGCAGTACTTC. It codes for CASSLFGGSYEQYF.

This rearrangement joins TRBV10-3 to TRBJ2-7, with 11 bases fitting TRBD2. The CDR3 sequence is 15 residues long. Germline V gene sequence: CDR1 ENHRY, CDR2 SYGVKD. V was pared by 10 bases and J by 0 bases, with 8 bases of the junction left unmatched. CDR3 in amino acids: CASKALAGGSYEQYF. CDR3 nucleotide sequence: TGTGCCAGCAAAGCTCTAGCGGGGGGCTCCTACGAGCAGTACTTC.

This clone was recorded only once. The CDR3 DNA sequence: TGCGCCAGCAGTCATTCACCGGGACAGGGGAATTTCGAATCGGTGCACCCCGGGGTTGTTACGCAGTATTTT. It translates to CASSHSPGQGNFESVHPGVVTQYF. The chain is built from TRBV23-1 and TRBJ2-3; 10 bases match TRBD1. TRBV23-1 counts as an open reading frame of uncertain function. This CDR3 contains 24 residues. Germline trimming cut 3 bases from V and 8 bases from J; bases unmatched to any gene: 35.

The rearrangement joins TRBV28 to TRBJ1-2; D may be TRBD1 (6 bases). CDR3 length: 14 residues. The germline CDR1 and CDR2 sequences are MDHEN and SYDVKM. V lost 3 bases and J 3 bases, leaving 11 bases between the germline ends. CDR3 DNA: TGTGCCAGCAGTTTGGGGGGGCCCTACTATGGCTACACCTTC. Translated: CASSLGGPYYGYTF.

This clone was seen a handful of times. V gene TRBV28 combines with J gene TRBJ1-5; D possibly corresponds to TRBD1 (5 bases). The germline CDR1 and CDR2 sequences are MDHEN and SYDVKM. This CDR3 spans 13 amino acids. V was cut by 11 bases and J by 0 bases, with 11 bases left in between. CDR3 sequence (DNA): TGTGCCGGGGGAGGCAATAGCAATCAGCCCCAGCATTTT. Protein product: CAGGGNSNQPQHF.

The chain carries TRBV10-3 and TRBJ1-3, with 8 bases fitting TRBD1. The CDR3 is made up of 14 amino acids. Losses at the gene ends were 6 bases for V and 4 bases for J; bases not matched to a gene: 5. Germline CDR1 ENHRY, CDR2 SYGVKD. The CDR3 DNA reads TGTGCCATCAGGATGACAGGGGCCGGAAACACCATATATTTT. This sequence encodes CAIRMTGAGNTIYF.

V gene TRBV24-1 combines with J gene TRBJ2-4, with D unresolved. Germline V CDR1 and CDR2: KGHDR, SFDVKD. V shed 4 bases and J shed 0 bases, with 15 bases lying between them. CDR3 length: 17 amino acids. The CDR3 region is CATSDATNSLAKNIQYF. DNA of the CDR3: TGTGCCACCAGTGACGCAACAAACAGTTTAGCCAAAAACATTCAGTACTTC.

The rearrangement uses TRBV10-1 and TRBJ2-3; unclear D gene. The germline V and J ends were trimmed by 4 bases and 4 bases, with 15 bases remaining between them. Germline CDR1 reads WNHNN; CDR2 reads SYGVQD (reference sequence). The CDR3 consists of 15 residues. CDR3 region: CASSARDAAADTQYF. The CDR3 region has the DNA TGCGCCAGCAGTGCTCGTGATGCGGCCGCAGATACGCAGTATTTT.

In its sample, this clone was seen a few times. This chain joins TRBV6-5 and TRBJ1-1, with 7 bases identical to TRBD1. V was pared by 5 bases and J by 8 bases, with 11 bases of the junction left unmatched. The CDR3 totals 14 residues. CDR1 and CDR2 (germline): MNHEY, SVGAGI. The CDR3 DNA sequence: TGTGCCAGCAGTACACAGGGGCCCTTAGGAGAAGCTTTCTTT. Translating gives CASSTQGPLGEAFF.

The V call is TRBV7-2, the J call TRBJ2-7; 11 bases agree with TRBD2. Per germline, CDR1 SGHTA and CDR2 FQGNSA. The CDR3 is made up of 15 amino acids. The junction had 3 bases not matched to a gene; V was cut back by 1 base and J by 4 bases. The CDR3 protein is CASSLGLAGGYEQYF. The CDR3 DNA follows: TGTGCCAGCAGCTTAGGTCTAGCGGGGGGATACGAGCAGTACTTC. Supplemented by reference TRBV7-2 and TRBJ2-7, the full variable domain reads GAGVSQSPSNKVTEKGKDVELRCDPISGHTALYWYRQSLGQGLEFLIYFQGNSAPDKSGLPSDRFSAERTGGSVSTLTIQRTQQEDSAVYLCASSLGLAGGYEQYFGPGTRLTVT.

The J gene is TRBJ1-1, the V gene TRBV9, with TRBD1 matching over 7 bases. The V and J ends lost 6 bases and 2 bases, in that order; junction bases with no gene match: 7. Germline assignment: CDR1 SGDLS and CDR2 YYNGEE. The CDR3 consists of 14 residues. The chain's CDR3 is CASTLGQLNTEAFF. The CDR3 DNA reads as TGTGCCAGCACCCTGGGACAGCTCAACACTGAAGCTTTCTTT.

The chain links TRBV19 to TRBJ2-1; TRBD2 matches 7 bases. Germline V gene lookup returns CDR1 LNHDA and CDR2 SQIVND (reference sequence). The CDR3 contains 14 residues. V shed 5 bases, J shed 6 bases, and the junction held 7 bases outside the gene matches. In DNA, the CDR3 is TGTGCCAGTAGTCCCCGGACTAGTTCCAATGAGCAGTTCTTC. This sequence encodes CASSPRTSSNEQFF.

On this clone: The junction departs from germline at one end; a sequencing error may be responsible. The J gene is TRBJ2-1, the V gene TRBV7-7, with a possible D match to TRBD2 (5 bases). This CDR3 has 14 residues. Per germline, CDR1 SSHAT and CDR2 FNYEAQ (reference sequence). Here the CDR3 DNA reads TGTGCTAGCAGCGGTAGTGGCTCCTACAATGAGCAGTTCTTC. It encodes CASSGSGSYNEQFF.

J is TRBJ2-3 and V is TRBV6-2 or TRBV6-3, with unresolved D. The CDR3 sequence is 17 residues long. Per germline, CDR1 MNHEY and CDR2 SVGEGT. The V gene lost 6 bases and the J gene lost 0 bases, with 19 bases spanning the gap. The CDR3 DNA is TGTGCCAGCAGCTTAGGTATGAAGGCGGTAAGCACAGATACGCAGTATTTT. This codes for CASSLGMKAVSTDTQYF.

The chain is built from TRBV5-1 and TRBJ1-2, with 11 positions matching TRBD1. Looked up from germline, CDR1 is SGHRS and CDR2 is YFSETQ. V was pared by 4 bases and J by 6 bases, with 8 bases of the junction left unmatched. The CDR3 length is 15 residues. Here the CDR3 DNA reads TGCGCCAGCAGCCCTACCGGGACAGGGGGACATGGCTACACCTTC. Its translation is CASSPTGTGGHGYTF.

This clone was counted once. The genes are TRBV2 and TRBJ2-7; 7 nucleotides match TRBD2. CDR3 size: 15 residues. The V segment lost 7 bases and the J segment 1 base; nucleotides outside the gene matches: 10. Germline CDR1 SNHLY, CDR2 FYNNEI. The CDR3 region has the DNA TGTGCCAGCACCTCGGGGGGACCCCCATCCTACGAGCAGTACTTC. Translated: CASTSGGPPSYEQYF.

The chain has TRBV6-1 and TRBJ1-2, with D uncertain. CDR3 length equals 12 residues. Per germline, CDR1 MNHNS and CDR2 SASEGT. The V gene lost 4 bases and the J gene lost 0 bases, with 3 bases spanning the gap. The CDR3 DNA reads TGTGCCAGCAGTGGAGCTAACTATGGCTACACCTTC. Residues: CASSGANYGYTF.

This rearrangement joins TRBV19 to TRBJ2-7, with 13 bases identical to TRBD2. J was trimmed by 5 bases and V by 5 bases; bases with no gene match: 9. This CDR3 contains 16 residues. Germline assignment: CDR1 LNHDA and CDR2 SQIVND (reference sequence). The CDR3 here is CASSSRTSGGVDEQYF. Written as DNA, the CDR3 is TGTGCCAGTAGTTCCCGGACTAGCGGGGGAGTGGACGAGCAGTACTTC.

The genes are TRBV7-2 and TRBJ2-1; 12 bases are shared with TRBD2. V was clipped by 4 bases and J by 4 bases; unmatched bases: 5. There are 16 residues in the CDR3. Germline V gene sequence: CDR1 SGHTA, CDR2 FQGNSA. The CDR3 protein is CASSWSSGGGYNEQFF. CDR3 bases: TGTGCCAGCAGCTGGTCTAGCGGGGGGGGATACAATGAGCAGTTCTTC. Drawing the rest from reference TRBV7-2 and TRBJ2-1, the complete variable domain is GAGVSQSPSNKVTEKGKDVELRCDPISGHTALYWYRQSLGQGLEFLIYFQGNSAPDKSGLPSDRFSAERTGGSVSTLTIQRTQQEDSAVYLCASSWSSGGGYNEQFFGPGTRLTVL.

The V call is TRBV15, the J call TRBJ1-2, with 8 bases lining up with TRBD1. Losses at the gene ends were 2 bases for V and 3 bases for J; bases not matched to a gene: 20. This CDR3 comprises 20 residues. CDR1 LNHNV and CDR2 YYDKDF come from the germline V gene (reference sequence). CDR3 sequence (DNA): TGTGCCACCAGCAGACAAGGAGGCTGGGACCCGGGACAGGAGTACTATGGCTACACCTTC. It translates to CATSRQGGWDPGQEYYGYTF.

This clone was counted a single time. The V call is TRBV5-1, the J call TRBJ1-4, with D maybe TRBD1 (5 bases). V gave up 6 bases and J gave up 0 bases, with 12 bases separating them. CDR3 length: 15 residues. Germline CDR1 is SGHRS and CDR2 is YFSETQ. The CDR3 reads CASTPGPATNEKLFF. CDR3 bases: TGCGCCAGCACCCCAGGGCCGGCAACTAATGAAAAACTGTTTTTT.

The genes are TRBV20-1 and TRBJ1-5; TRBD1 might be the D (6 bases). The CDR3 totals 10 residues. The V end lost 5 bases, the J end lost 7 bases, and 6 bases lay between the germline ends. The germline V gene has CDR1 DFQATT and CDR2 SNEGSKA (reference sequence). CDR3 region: CSAGGQPQHF. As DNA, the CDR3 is TGCAGTGCTGGGGGCCAGCCCCAGCATTTT.

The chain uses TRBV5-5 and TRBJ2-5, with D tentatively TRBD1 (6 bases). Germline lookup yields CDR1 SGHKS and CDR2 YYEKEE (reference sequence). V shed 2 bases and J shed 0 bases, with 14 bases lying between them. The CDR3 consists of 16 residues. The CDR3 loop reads CASSLYGGSHQETQYF. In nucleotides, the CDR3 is TGTGCCAGCAGCTTATATGGGGGCTCTCACCAAGAGACCCAGTACTTC.

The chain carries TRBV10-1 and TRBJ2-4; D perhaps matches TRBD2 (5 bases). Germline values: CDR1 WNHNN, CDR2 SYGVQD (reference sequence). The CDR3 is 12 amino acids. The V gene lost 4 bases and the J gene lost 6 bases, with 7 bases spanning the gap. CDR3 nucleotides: TGCGCCAGCAGTGGGGCGGGAAACATTCAGTACTTC. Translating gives CASSGAGNIQYF.

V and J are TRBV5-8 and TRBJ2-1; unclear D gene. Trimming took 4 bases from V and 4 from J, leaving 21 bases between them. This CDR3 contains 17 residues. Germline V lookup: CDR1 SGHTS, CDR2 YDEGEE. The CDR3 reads CASSRQIINTGYNEQFF. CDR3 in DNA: TGTGCCAGCAGCCGCCAGATAATCAACACGGGTTACAATGAGCAGTTCTTC. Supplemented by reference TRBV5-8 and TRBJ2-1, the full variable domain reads EAGVTQSPTHLIKTRGQQATLRCSPISGHTSVYWYQQALGLGLQFLLWYDEGEERNRGNFPPRFSGRQFPNYSSELNVNALELEDSALYLCASSRQIINTGYNEQFFGPGTRLTVL.

This CDR3 is CASSLAGLGDEQYF. CDR3 bases: TGTGCCAGCAGCTTGGCGGGACTAGGTGACGAGCAGTACTTC. This chain connects TRBV7-2 to TRBJ2-7; 8 bases agree with TRBD2. V lost 3 bases to trimming and J lost 5 bases; unmatched junction nucleotides: 6. Germline V gives CDR1 SGHTA, CDR2 FQGNSA. The CDR3 is 14 amino acids.

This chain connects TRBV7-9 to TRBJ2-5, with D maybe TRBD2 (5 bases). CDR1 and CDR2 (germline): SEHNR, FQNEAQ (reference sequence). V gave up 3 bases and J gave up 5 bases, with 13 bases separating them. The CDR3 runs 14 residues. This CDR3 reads CASSFYGLLETQYF. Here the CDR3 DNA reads TGTGCCAGCAGCTTTTACGGACTTCTGGAGACCCAGTACTTC.